This T cell receptor beta chain stems from a study of CD8+CD57+ T cells in acquired aplastic anemia. Across the whole study: Sorted CD4+ and CD8+ cells yielded roughly 3.1 ug of DNA on average.

Study conclusions and caveats: Between patients and controls, twenty-nine CD8+ CDR3 sequences were found in common.

This CDR3 has 15 amino acids. V trimming: 9 bases; J trimming: 3 bases; junction bases outside the gene matches: 9. Germline loops: CDR1 MGHDK, CDR2 SYGVNS. Both TCR beta VDJ combination and CDR3 sequence profiling were carried out. Genomic DNA was the template for this profiling. TCRdb re-derived calls from the reads in MiXCR, one entry per CDR3 protein. The repertoire holds 150,000 to 200,000 distinct CDR3 sequences, with over 40% as singletons. Patients included in sequencing had previously demonstrated CD8+CD57+ cell expansion by flow cytometry. In all patients, the disease was severe acquired aplastic anemia. Points on this clonotype: The antigen is undetermined.

The source of this sequence is a human donor with aplastic anemia. The chain is built from TRBV25-1 and TRBJ2-7; TRBD2 matches at 12 bases. Sequencing input: sorted CD4+, CD8+, or CD8+CD57+ T cells (not recorded which) from PBMCs. The CDR3: CARADTSGRNYEQYV. The CDR3 nucleotides are TGTGCCAGAGCAGATACTAGCGGGAGGAACTACGAGCAGTACGTC.